The clone carrying this T cell receptor (beta chain) was counted between two and nine times. TCRdb ran MiXCR on the 5' RACE reads and lists one entry per CDR3 protein. The table shows approximately 66,000 distinct CDR3 sequences, with about 12% occurring only once. This sample is part of a study of early T cells in non-severe SARS-CoV-2 infection. This CDR3 comprises 15 residues. Per germline, CDR1 DFQATT and CDR2 SNEGSKA (reference sequence). The V end was cut by 3 bases, the J end by 5 bases, with 19 bases between. The sequenced material came from whole blood. The source of this sequence is an adult who was a healthcare worker with PCR-confirmed SARS-CoV-2 infection or an uninfected control (not recorded which). The rearrangement joins TRBV20-1 to TRBJ1-1; TRBD1 might be the D (5 bases). The CDR3: CSASAPGPLGTEAFF. The CDR3 DNA reads as TGCAGTGCTAGTGCCCCGGGGCCCCTTGGGACTGAAGCTTTCTTT.